This T cell receptor (beta chain) comes out of a study of post-analysis software for immune sequencing data. Study-level information: Relapsing-remitting, secondary progressive and progressive-relapsing courses of multiple sclerosis were included. General observations from the study: Patients had higher frequencies than controls of about five TRBV segments, including TRBV5-6, TRBV5-1 and TRBV20-1. Controls' normalized Chao1 diversity significantly exceeded that of multiple sclerosis patients.

Presence of unique molecular identifiers characterized the TCR beta cDNA libraries. TCRdb recomputed calls from the PCR reads with MiXCR, one row per CDR3 protein. The sample carries some 500,000 distinct CDR3 sequences, approximately 46% recorded once. On this clonotype itself: The antigen remains unidentified.

The V gene end was trimmed by 4 bases and the J gene end by 0 bases; junction bases not matched to a gene: 7. This CDR3 region has 16 residues. Germline CDR1 is MDHEN and CDR2 is SYDVKM. The V and J genes are TRBV28 and TRBJ2-7, with 9 bases that match TRBD1. Sequencing used blood. This clonotype was obtained from a girl aged 5-17 years with multiple sclerosis. The CDR3, as DNA: TGTGCCAGCAGTTCGCCAGGGACAGGGAGCTCCTACGAGCAGTACTTC. Translated: CASSSPGTGSSYEQYF.